This T cell receptor beta chain was recovered during a study of vaccination effects on CD4 cells after COVID-19. Regarding this clone: Its specificity is not known.

Antigen-specific CD4+ T cells were expanded with viral peptide pools in the ViraFEST assay before sequencing. Around day 10 of culture, CD4+ T cells were separated out. Every participant took two doses of the BNT162b2 or mRNA-1273 vaccine. This CDR3 contains 13 residues. Trimming took off 1 base at V and 4 bases at J, with 8 bases between the two ends. Germline assignment: CDR1 SGHAT and CDR2 FQDESV (reference sequence). Assay used: immunoSEQ multiplex PCR; TCRdb lists only in-frame clones, some missing. The sample shows 25,000 to 35,000 clones, roughly four fifths of them seen only once. The chain links TRBV11-1 to TRBJ2-7, with a possible D match to TRBD1 (5 bases). Sequenced material: CD4+ T cells from PBMCs cultured with HCoV-OC43 spike peptides, taken after COVID-19 vaccination. Subset in this sample: HCoV-OC43 spike overlapping peptide pool stimulation. The sequence was obtained from a human donor who received a COVID-19 vaccine. CDR3 sequence (DNA): TGTGCCAGCAGCTTAGGACAGAGATACGAGCAGTACTTC. Translated: CASSLGQRYEQYF. Variable domain in full (rest from reference TRBV11-1 and TRBJ2-7): EAEVAQSPRYKITEKSQAVAFWCDPISGHATLYWYRQILGQGPELLVQFQDESVVDDSQLPKDRFSAERLKGVDSTLKIQPAELGDSAMYLCASSLGQRYEQYFGPGTRLTVT.